This T cell receptor (beta chain) was identified during a study of shared clonotypes between healthy human individuals. General study findings and limits: Generation probabilities of non-shared clonotypes were lower (relative to those shared by all four donors). Researchers sampled only blood; tissue repertoires likely differ.

A note on this clone: The antigen remains undetermined.

Donors were Caucasian adults residing in Nashville, Tennessee, USA. The authors combined CD45RO+ cells with CCR7-negative CD45RA+ TemRA cells as CD8 memory. Clones were sequenced by immunoSEQ multiplex PCR, and TCRdb holds only the in-frame ones, with some missing. This table has roughly 410,000 clones, just over 95% appearing once. Looked up from germline, CDR1 is MDHEN and CDR2 is SYDVKM. Trimming pared 0 bases from V and 2 bases from J, leaving 5 bases between. The CDR3 loop spans 13 amino acids. The sequencing input was memory CD8+ T cells sorted from blood. Indicated subset: CD45RO+ cells pooled with CCR7-negative TemRA cells. This TCR was sampled from a man aged 25-45 years in good health. The V call is TRBV28, the J call TRBJ2-7; perhaps D is TRBD1 or TRBD2 (5 bases each). The CDR3 nucleotides are TGTGCCAGCAGTTTATGGGGGGCCTACGAGCAGTACTTC. Protein sequence: CASSLWGAYEQYF.